One and the same sample provided the 27 T cell receptor beta chains below, sequenced in a study of cytomegalovirus exposure and HLA in healthy donors. Amplification used 60 Vbeta primers and 13 Jbeta primers. Clones were sequenced by immunoSEQ multiplex PCR, and TCRdb holds only the in-frame ones, with some missing. The sample includes tens of thousands of clones, 78% seen only once; the top ten take about 4.4%. Sample: PBMCs. The receptors here all came from a male donor in good health and CMV-seropositive.

V usage is TRBV5-1 and J usage is TRBJ2-7, with TRBD2 matching 10 bases. The trim removed 0 bases at V and 5 bases at J, leaving 5 bases unmatched. CDR1 is SGHRS, CDR2 YFSETQ, per germline. The CDR3 consists of 15 residues. The CDR3 spells CASSLAPAGGDEQYF. The DNA of the CDR3 is TGCGCCAGCAGCTTGGCCCCAGCGGGGGGGGACGAGCAGTACTTC.

The V and J genes are TRBV19 and TRBJ2-3, with 8 bases lining up with TRBD2. The CDR3 length is 14 residues. The trim removed 4 bases at V and 6 bases at J, leaving 6 bases unmatched. Germline V lookup: CDR1 LNHDA, CDR2 SQIVND (reference sequence). CDR3 sequence (DNA): TGTGCCAGTAGTACCGGGGGGGCAGGGGATACGCAGTATTTT. It yields the protein CASSTGGAGDTQYF.

The rearrangement links TRBV6-1 to TRBJ2-7; D may be TRBD1 (5 bases). CDR1 is MNHNS, CDR2 SASEGT, per germline. The germline V and J ends were trimmed by 2 bases and 4 bases, with 15 bases remaining between them. CDR3 length: 15 residues. Here the CDR3 reads CASSERGKSFYEQYF. DNA of the CDR3: TGTGCCAGCAGTGAAAGGGGTAAATCTTTTTACGAGCAGTACTTC.

The chain has TRBV7-6 and TRBJ2-5, with D unresolved. CDR1 is SGHVS and CDR2 is FNYEAQ in the germline V gene. The germline V and J ends were trimmed by 3 bases and 2 bases, with 13 bases remaining between them. CDR3 length: 15 residues. DNA for the CDR3: TGTGCCAGCAGCTTTAACTGGGCAGAACAAGAGACCCAGTACTTC. Protein sequence: CASSFNWAEQETQYF.

The rearrangement joins TRBV28 to TRBJ1-5, with a possible D match to TRBD1 (5 bases). The germline CDR1 and CDR2 sequences are MDHEN and SYDVKM. This CDR3 has 13 amino acids. The V end was cut by 4 bases, the J end by 7 bases, with 11 bases between. The CDR3 protein is CASSSQGRQPQHF. CDR3 sequence (DNA): TGTGCCAGCAGTTCTCAGGGCAGACAGCCCCAGCATTTT.

The CDR3 DNA follows: TGTGCCAGCAGCTTAATACGGGAGGTATACAATGAGCAGTTCTTC. Translation gives CASSLIREVYNEQFF. This chain joins TRBV7-8 and TRBJ2-1, with TRBD2 matching over 7 bases. This CDR3 is built from 15 residues. V dropped 2 bases and J dropped 4; count of bases not matched to a gene: 5. Germline V gives CDR1 SGHVS, CDR2 FQNEAQ.

The J gene is TRBJ2-2, the V gene TRBV7-9, with TRBD1 matching 9 bases. Losses at the gene ends were 5 bases for V and 6 bases for J; bases not matched to a gene: 10. CDR3 length: 16 amino acids. Germline CDR1 is SEHNR and CDR2 is FQNEAQ (reference sequence). The CDR3 bases are TGTGCCAGCAGCCCTCCGGGACAGGGTTTTTCCGGGGAGCTGTTTTTT. Translation: CASSPPGQGFSGELFF.

The gene calls are TRBV4-2 and TRBJ2-7; TRBD1 agrees at 9 bases. The CDR3 consists of 14 residues. The V gene end was trimmed by 6 bases and the J gene end by 4 bases; junction bases not matched to a gene: 7. The germline gives CDR1 LGHNA, CDR2 YNFKEQ. The DNA of the CDR3 is TGTGCCAGCAGTAGTACAGGGGGCATGTACGAGCAGTACTTC. Its translation: CASSSTGGMYEQYF.

This chain joins TRBV21-1 and TRBJ2-3; the table calls TRBD1, which could not be checked here. TRBV21-1 constitutes a pseudogene. This CDR3 contains 19 residues. DNA for the CDR3: TGTGCCAGCAGCAAAGAGGGGGGACCCTGGGGACAGATAGTCTCCACGCAGTATTTT. Translated, it gives CASSKEGGPWGQIVSTQYF.

V usage is TRBV27 and J usage is TRBJ2-7; possible D gene TRBD2, 5 bases. This CDR3 comprises 14 residues. From germline, CDR1 is MNHEY and CDR2 SMNVEV (reference sequence). The V and J ends lost 7 bases and 2 bases respectively, with 15 bases between them. CDR3 in amino acids: CASMIASGTYEQYF. The CDR3 DNA sequence: TGTGCCAGCATGATCGCGTCGGGAACCTACGAGCAGTACTTC.

The chain recombines TRBV25-1 with TRBJ2-5; D is possibly TRBD1 (5 bases). Deletions cut 6 bases from V and 4 bases from J, with 12 bases between. The CDR3 is 13 residues long. CDR1 is MGHDK, CDR2 SYGVNS, per germline. CDR3 sequence: CASRDTVVETQYF. DNA for the CDR3: TGTGCCAGCAGGGACACGGTTGTAGAGACCCAGTACTTC.

The chain joins TRBV2 to TRBJ1-4, with TRBD1 matching over 9 bases. The germline V gene has CDR1 SNHLY and CDR2 FYNNEI. There are 15 residues in the CDR3. V dropped 9 bases and J dropped 0; count of bases not matched to a gene: 5. CDR3 protein: CASRQGDATNEKLFF. The CDR3 nucleotides read TGTGCCAGTCGACAGGGGGATGCAACTAATGAAAAACTGTTTTTT.

This sequence joins TRBV28 and TRBJ1-5; D is unresolved. Germline values: CDR1 MDHEN, CDR2 SYDVKM. The CDR3 consists of 15 residues. The V and J ends lost 6 bases and 1 base respectively, with 13 bases between them. In DNA, the CDR3 is TGTGCCAGCAGGCTCCGGGGTTCAAGCAATCAGCCCCAGCATTTT. Amino acid sequence: CASRLRGSSNQPQHF.

The chain employs TRBV28 and TRBJ2-3; D is perhaps TRBD1 (5 bases). Trimming removed 6 bases from V and 6 bases from J, with 16 bases in between. Germline V lookup: CDR1 MDHEN, CDR2 SYDVKM. The CDR3 loop spans 14 amino acids. CDR3 loop: CASRFDGARDTQYF. In DNA form, the CDR3 reads TGTGCCAGCAGGTTTGATGGGGCAAGGGATACGCAGTATTTT. Combining the CDR3 with reference TRBV28 and TRBJ2-3 gives the whole variable domain DVKVTQSSRYLVKRTGEKVFLECVQDMDHENMFWYRQDPGLGLRLIYFSYDVKMKEKGDIPEGYSVSREKKERFSLILESASTNQTSMYLCASRFDGARDTQYFGPGTRLTVL.

This chain links TRBV7-2 with TRBJ2-7; TRBD1 matches at 7 bases. Germline V gene lookup returns CDR1 SGHTA and CDR2 FQGNSA. This CDR3 is built from 16 residues. Trimming removed 5 bases from V and 0 bases from J; junction bases left unmatched: 10. CDR3: CASSPHRGQSSYEQYF. The CDR3 DNA sequence: TGTGCCAGCAGCCCACACAGGGGCCAAAGCTCCTACGAGCAGTACTTC. The full variable domain, with the rest looked up from reference TRBV7-2 and TRBJ2-7, is GAGVSQSPSNKVTEKGKDVELRCDPISGHTALYWYRQSLGQGLEFLIYFQGNSAPDKSGLPSDRFSAERTGGSVSTLTIQRTQQEDSAVYLCASSPHRGQSSYEQYFGPGTRLTVT.

The chain joins TRBV28 to TRBJ2-5, with 7 bases identical to TRBD2. The trim removed 4 bases at V and 5 bases at J, leaving 19 bases unmatched. The germline V gene has CDR1 MDHEN and CDR2 SYDVKM. There are 18 residues in the CDR3. The CDR3 nucleotides read TGTGCCAGCAGTTGGGCCGGGAGGAGTTTCGGTTCGTACGAGACCCAGTACTTC. This sequence encodes CASSWAGRSFGSYETQYF.

With regard to this clone: Other DNA sequences within the sample encode an identical CDR3. The gene calls are TRBV6-1 and TRBJ2-7, with a tentative D call TRBD2 (6 bases). V lost 0 bases and J 4 bases, leaving 22 bases between the germline ends. Germline values: CDR1 MNHNS, CDR2 SASEGT. This CDR3 region has 18 residues. The CDR3 bases are TGTGCCAGCAGTGAAGCTCGGAGGGACGGAGCACAAATTTACGAGCAGTACTTC. Amino acids: CASSEARRDGAQIYEQYF.

V gene TRBV15 combines with J gene TRBJ2-7; D might be TRBD1 (6 bases). Germline CDR1 reads LNHNV; CDR2 reads YYDKDF (reference sequence). The CDR3 loop spans 15 amino acids. V shed 2 bases and J shed 6 bases, with 17 bases lying between them. Written as DNA, the CDR3 is TGTGCCACCAGCAGATCCGTTGGACAGTCCGGCGAGCAGTACTTC. Encoded protein: CATSRSVGQSGEQYF.

This clone was seen at least ten times. The J gene is TRBJ1-1, the V gene TRBV19; 10 nucleotides line up with TRBD1. The germline gives CDR1 LNHDA, CDR2 SQIVND (reference sequence). The CDR3 has 15 residues. V lost 5 bases to trimming and J lost 7 bases; unmatched junction nucleotides: 10. The CDR3 sequence: CASSQPGQGIYEAFF. DNA of the CDR3: TGTGCCAGTAGTCAACCGGGACAGGGGATATATGAAGCTTTCTTT.

The V and J genes are TRBV4-1 and TRBJ2-4; 10 bases align to TRBD2. Losses at the gene ends were 5 bases for V and 1 base for J; bases not matched to a gene: 11. This CDR3 contains 18 residues. Germline CDR1 reads MGHRA; CDR2 reads YSYEKL. CDR3 in DNA: TGCGCCAGCAGCTCTCTAGCGGGGGTTAGTACGGCCAAAAACATTCAGTACTTC. Protein sequence: CASSSLAGVSTAKNIQYF.

V usage is TRBV27 and J usage is TRBJ1-2; a weak D match, TRBD1 (5 bases). This CDR3 comprises 13 residues. With 4 bases removed from V and 2 bases from J, the gap between germline ends came to 8 bases. CDR1 is MNHEY, CDR2 SMNVEV, per germline (reference sequence). The CDR3: CASSSRANYGYTF. The DNA for the CDR3 is TGTGCCAGCAGTTCCAGGGCGAACTATGGCTACACCTTC.

The gene calls are TRBV6-5 and TRBJ1-2; 7 nucleotides agree with TRBD1. Germline trimming cut 2 bases from V and 8 bases from J; bases unmatched to any gene: 8. The CDR3 spans 14 residues. Germline-derived CDR1 and CDR2 are MNHEY and SVGAGI. CDR3 nucleotides: TGTGCCAGCAGTTACGTGGGACAGCTGGGAGGCTACACCTTC. This translates into CASSYVGQLGGYTF.

The V and J genes are TRBV5-4 and TRBJ2-5, with D maybe TRBD2 (6 bases). The J call may be faulty, since TRBJ2-7 better matches the DNA end. CDR3 length equals 14 residues. Germline V gene data show CDR1 as SGHNT and CDR2 as YYREEE (reference sequence). The CDR3 here is CASSFSRGNYEQYF. Written as DNA, the CDR3 is TGTGCCAGCAGCTTCTCACGGGGGAACTACGAGCAGTACTTC.

The chain uses TRBV9 and TRBJ1-2; 9 bases agree with TRBD1. The germline V gene has CDR1 SGDLS and CDR2 YYNGEE. There are 15 residues in the CDR3. Trimming removed 0 bases from V and 3 bases from J; junction bases left unmatched: 3. Here the CDR3 DNA reads TGTGCCAGCAGCGTAGACAGGGGGCAGTACTATGGCTACACCTTC. It yields the protein CASSVDRGQYYGYTF. Together with reference TRBV9 and TRBJ1-2, the CDR3 gives the full variable domain: DSGVTQTPKHLITATGQRVTLRCSPRSGDLSVYWYQQSLDQGLQFLIQYYNGEERAKGNILERFSAQQFPDLHSELNLSSLELGDSALYFCASSVDRGQYYGYTFGSGTRLTVV.

This clone was counted between two and nine times. This chain uses TRBV11-2 with TRBJ2-7, with TRBD2 as a possible D gene (6 bases). Germline loops: CDR1 SGHAT, CDR2 FQNNGV. The CDR3 runs to 13 residues. Trimming left V 4 bases short and J 5 bases short, with 12 bases between. The CDR3 sequence is CASSSGWGDEQYF. In DNA form, the CDR3 reads TGTGCCAGCAGCTCGGGGTGGGGGGACGAGCAGTACTTC.

The CDR3 loop reads CASSLRPTVEGTEAFF. The DNA of the CDR3 is TGTGCCAGCAGCTTAAGGCCCACCGTGGAGGGCACTGAAGCTTTCTTT. This rearrangement joins TRBV7-3 to TRBJ1-1; no firm D call. V lost 1 base and J lost 4, with 16 bases in between. The germline CDR1 and CDR2 sequences are SGHTA and FQGTGA. The CDR3 runs to 16 residues.

V gene TRBV6-5 combines with J gene TRBJ1-2; D is perhaps TRBD1 (5 bases). Germline-derived CDR1 and CDR2 are MNHEY and SVGAGI. Trimming took 6 bases from V and 7 from J, leaving 18 bases between them. The CDR3 length is 14 residues. CDR3 in DNA: TGTGCCAGCAGCCCAGGGATCCCGGCAGGTGGCTACACCTTC. As protein: CASSPGIPAGGYTF.